Relative to its sample, the clone carrying this TCR beta chain is large (0.1 to 1%). From unsorted bulk tissue weighing about 20-31 mg, DNA and RNA were co-extracted. TCR beta cDNA was prepared out of roughly 520 ng total RNA by means of a constant-region primer. It was through three nested multiplex PCR rounds of slightly modified ARM-PCR that TCR beta libraries arose. TRBV1-TRBV30 forward and Cbeta reverse primers drove the first two roughly 10-cycle rounds. TCRdb ran MiXCR on the multiplex PCR reads and lists one entry per CDR3 protein. The repertoire holds about 44,000 distinct CDR3 sequences, about three quarters seen once, with approximately 30% in the top ten. V dropped 4 bases and J dropped 8; count of bases not matched to a gene: 12. In germline, CDR1 is SGHAT, CDR2 FQNNGV. This CDR3 has 16 residues. These data come from a study of tumor-infiltrating lymphocytes in primary liver carcinoma.

The rearrangement uses TRBV11-2 and TRBJ2-1; 9 bases match TRBD2. Sequences were obtained from liver tumor tissue from sampling region 3. Subset described: tumor region T3, left-lateral pole. The receptor comes from a middle-aged man with primary liver carcinoma and hepatitis B virus infection. Written as DNA, the CDR3 is TGTGCCAGCAGCTCGCGCCCCAGCGGGAGGATCTATGAGCAGTTCTTC. It translates to CASSSRPSGRIYEQFF.